Listed here are 5 T cell receptor beta chains from one sample, sequenced in a study of CD8+ T cells in alopecia areata. After isolation, RNA underwent reverse transcription to generate cDNA as the sequencing template. Clones were read by immunoSEQ multiplex PCR, and TCRdb kept only the in-frame ones, dropping some. Altogether some 180,000 clones are present, roughly 60% being singletons, with the ten largest covering around 1.6%. The sequenced sample was CD4+ T cells sorted from blood, obtained at week 0. These receptors were taken from a human donor with alopecia areata.

The chain is built from TRBV5-1 and TRBJ2-5, with TRBD2 matching 13 bases. J lost 2 bases, V lost 3 bases, and 4 bases had no gene match. This CDR3 comprises 16 residues. The germline gives CDR1 SGHRS, CDR2 YFSETQ. CDR3 protein: CASSSGLAGAQETQYF. The CDR3 nucleotides read TGCGCCAGCAGCTCAGGACTAGCGGGGGCTCAAGAGACCCAGTACTTC.

J is TRBJ1-1 and V is TRBV30; D remains unclear. CDR1 GTSNPN and CDR2 SVGIG come from the germline V gene (reference sequence). The length of the CDR3 is 12 residues. Trimming took off 4 bases at V and 0 bases at J, with 6 bases between the two ends. This chain's CDR3 is CAWISVNTEAFF. In DNA, the CDR3 is TGTGCCTGGATATCTGTGAACACTGAAGCTTTCTTT.

This clone has just a few counts. The genes are TRBV29-1 and TRBJ2-3; 11 bases line up with TRBD1. The germline CDR1 and CDR2 sequences are SQVTM and ANQGSEA. The CDR3 covers 14 residues. With V trimmed by 4 bases and J by 4 bases, 4 bases remained unmatched. The CDR3 DNA sequence: TGCAGCGTTGGGACAGGGGGCTTGGCAGATACGCAGTATTTT. This gives the protein CSVGTGGLADTQYF.

The chain is built from TRBV30 and TRBJ1-6; D gene unclear. Per germline, CDR1 GTSNPN and CDR2 SVGIG (reference sequence). The CDR3 extends over 13 amino acids. Trimming stripped 1 base from V and 8 bases from J, with 9 bases between. Here the CDR3 DNA reads TGTGCCTGGAGTGGCGGACTGGATTCACCCCTCCACTTT. Protein sequence: CAWSGGLDSPLHF.

The chain couples TRBV11-2 to TRBJ2-7; TRBD1 might be the D (5 bases). From germline, CDR1 is SGHAT and CDR2 FQNNGV. The V and J ends lost 1 base and 2 bases respectively, with 9 bases between them. This CDR3 is built from 14 residues. CDR3 loop: CASSLVGRAYEQYF. CDR3 nucleotide sequence: TGTGCCAGCAGCTTAGTCGGCAGGGCCTACGAGCAGTACTTC.